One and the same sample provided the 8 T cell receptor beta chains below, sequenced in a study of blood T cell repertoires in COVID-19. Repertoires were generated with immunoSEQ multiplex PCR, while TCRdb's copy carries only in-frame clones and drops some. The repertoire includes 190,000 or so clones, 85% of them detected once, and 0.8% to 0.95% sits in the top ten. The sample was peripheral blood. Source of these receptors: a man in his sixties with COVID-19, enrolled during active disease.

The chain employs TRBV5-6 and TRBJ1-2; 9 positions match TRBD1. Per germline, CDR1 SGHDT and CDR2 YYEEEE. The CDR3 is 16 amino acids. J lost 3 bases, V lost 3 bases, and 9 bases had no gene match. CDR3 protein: CASSSYWTGDYYGYTF. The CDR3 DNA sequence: TGTGCCAGCAGCTCCTACTGGACAGGGGACTACTATGGCTACACCTTC.

The CDR3 DNA is TGTGCCAGCAGTTACTCGGGGAGGGCCGGGGAGACCCAGTACTTC. This gives the protein CASSYSGRAGETQYF. The gene calls are TRBV6-5 and TRBJ2-5; the match to TRBD2 covers 7 bases. The germline V gene has CDR1 MNHEY and CDR2 SVGAGI. This CDR3 contains 15 residues. With V trimmed by 0 bases and J by 5 bases, 6 bases remained unmatched.

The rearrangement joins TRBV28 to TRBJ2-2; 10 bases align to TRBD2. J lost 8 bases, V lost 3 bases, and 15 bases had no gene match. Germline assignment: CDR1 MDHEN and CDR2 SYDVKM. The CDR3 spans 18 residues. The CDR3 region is CASSFGLAGEERSGELFF. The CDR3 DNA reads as TGTGCCAGCAGTTTTGGGCTAGCGGGAGAAGAGAGGTCGGGGGAGCTGTTTTTT.

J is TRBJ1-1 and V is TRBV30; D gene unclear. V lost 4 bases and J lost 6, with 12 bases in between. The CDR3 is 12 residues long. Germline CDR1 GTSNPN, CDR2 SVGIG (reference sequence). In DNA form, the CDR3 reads TGTGCCTGGACCCGCCAGTACGCTGAAGCTTTCTTT. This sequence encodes CAWTRQYAEAFF.

The CDR3 DNA sequence: TGTGCCAGCAAGCTACAGGGATTTTATGGCTACACCTTC. Encoded protein: CASKLQGFYGYTF. The genes are TRBV12-3 or TRBV12-4 and TRBJ1-2, with D possibly being TRBD1 (6 bases). This CDR3 has 13 amino acids. V gave up 7 bases and J gave up 5 bases, with 14 bases separating them.

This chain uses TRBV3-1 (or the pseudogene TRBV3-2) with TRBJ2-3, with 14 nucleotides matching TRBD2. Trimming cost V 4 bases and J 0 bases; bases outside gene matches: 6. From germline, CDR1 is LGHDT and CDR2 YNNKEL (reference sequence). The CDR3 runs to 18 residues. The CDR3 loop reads CASSPGLAGARSTDTQYF. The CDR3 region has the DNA TGTGCCAGCAGCCCGGGACTAGCGGGAGCTCGGAGCACAGATACGCAGTATTTT.

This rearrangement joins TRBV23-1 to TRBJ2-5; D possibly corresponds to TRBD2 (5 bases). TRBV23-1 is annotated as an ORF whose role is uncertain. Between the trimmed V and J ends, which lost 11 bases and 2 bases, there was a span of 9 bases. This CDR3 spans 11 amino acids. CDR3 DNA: TGCGCCCCCCGAGGGCAAGAGACCCAGTACTTC. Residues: CAPRGQETQYF.

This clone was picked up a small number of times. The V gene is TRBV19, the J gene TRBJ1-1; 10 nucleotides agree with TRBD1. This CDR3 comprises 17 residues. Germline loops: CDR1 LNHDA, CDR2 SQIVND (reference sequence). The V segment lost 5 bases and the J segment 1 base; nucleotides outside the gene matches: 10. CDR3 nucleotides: TGTGCCAGTAGTGGAAGGACAGGGGGTCTAAGGAACACTGAAGCTTTCTTT. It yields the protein CASSGRTGGLRNTEAFF.